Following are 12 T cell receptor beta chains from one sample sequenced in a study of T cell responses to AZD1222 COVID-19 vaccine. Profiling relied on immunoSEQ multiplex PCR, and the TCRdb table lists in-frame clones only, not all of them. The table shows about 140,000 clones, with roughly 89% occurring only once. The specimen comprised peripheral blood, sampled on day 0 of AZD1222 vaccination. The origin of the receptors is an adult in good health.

The CDR3 nucleotides read TGTGCCAGCTCACAGATGCCGGGACGATGGGATTCCACAGATACGCAGTATTTT. Its translation is CASSQMPGRWDSTDTQYF. The rearrangement uses TRBV18 and TRBJ2-3, with D possibly being TRBD1 or TRBD2 (5 bases each). The V gene lost 4 bases and the J gene lost 2 bases, with 22 bases spanning the gap. This CDR3 comprises 18 residues. CDR1 and CDR2 (germline): KGHSH, LQKENI.

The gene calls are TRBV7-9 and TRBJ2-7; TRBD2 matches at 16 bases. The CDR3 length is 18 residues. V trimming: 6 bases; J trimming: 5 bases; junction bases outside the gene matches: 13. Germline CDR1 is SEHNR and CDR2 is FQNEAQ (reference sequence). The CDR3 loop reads CASSTGIGGLAGGHEQYF. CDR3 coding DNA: TGTGCCAGCAGTACAGGGATTGGGGGACTAGCGGGAGGGCACGAGCAGTACTTC.

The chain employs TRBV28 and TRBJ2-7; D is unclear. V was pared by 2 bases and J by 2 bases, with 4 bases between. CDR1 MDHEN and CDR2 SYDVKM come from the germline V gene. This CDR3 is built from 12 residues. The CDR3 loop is CASSLPPYEQYF. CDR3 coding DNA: TGTGCCAGCAGTTTACCTCCCTACGAGCAGTACTTC.

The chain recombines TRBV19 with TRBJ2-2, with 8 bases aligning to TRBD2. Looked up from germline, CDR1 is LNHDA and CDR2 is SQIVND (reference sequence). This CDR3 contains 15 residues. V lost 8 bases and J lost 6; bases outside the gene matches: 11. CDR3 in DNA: TGTGCCAGTCGGGAGGGGAGTTGGGGGGCCGGGGAGCTGTTTTTT. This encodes CASREGSWGAGELFF.

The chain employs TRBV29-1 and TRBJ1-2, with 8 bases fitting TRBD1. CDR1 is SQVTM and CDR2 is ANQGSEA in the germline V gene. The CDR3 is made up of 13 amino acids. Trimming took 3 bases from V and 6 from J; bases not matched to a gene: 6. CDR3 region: CSVDQVTGDGYTF. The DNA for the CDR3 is TGCAGCGTTGACCAAGTGACAGGGGATGGCTACACCTTC.

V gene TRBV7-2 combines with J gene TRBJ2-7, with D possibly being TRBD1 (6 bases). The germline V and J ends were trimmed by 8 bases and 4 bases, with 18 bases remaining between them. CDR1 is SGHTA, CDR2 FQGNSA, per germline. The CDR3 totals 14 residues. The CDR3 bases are TGTGCCAGCCACAGGGTTGACTACAAATACGAGCAGTACTTC. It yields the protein CASHRVDYKYEQYF.

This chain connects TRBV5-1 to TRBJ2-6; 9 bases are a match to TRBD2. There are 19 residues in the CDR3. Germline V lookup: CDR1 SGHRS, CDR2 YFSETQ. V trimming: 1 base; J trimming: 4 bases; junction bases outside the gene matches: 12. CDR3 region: CASSLQSAGGPSGANVLTF. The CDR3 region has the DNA TGCGCCAGCAGCTTGCAGTCCGCGGGAGGGCCTTCGGGGGCCAACGTCCTGACTTTC.

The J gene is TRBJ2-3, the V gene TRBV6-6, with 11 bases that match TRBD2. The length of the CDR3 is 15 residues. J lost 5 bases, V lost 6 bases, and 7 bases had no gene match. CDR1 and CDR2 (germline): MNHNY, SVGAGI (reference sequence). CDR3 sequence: CASRLAGVSGDTQYF. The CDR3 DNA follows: TGTGCCAGCAGACTAGCGGGAGTGTCGGGAGATACGCAGTATTTT.

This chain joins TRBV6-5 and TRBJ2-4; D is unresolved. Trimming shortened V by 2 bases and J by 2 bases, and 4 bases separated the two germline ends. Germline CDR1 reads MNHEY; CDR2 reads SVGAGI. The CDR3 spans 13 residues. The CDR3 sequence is CASSYGPKNIQYF. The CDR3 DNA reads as TGTGCCAGCAGTTACGGGCCCAAAAACATTCAGTACTTC.

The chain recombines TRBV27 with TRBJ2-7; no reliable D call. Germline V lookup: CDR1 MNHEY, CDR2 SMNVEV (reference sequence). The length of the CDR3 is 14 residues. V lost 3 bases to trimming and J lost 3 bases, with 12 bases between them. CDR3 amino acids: CASSFSKAGYEQYF. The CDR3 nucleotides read TGTGCCAGCAGTTTTTCCAAGGCAGGCTACGAGCAGTACTTC.

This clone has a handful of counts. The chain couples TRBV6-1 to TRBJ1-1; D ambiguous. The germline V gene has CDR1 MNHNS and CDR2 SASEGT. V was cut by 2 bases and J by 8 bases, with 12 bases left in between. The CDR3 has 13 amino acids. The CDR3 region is CASSELRSREAFF. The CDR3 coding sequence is TGTGCCAGCAGTGAACTCCGAAGCAGGGAAGCTTTCTTT.

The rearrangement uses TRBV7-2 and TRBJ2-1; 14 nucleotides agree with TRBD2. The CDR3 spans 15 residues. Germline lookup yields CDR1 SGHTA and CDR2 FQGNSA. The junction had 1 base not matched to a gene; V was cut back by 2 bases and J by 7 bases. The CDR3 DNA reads TGTGCCAGCAGCTTATGGACTAGCGGGAGGAATGAGCAGTTCTTC. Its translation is CASSLWTSGRNEQFF.